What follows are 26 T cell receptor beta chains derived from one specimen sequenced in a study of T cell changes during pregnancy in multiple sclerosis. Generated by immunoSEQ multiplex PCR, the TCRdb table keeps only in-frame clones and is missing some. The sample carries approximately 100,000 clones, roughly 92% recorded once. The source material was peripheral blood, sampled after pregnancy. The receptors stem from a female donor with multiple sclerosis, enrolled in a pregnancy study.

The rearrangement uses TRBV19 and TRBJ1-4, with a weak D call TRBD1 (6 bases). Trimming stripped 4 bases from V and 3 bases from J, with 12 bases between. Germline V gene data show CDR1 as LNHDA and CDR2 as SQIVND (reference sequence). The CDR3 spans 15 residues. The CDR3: CASSTPGTPNEKLFF. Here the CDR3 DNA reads TGTGCCAGTAGTACACCCGGGACACCTAATGAAAAACTGTTTTTT.

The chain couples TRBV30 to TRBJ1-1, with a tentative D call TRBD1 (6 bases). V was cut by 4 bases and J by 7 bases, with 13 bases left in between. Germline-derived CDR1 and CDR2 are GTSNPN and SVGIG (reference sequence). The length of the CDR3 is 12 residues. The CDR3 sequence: CAWKGGGIEAFF. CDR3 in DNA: TGTGCCTGGAAAGGGGGGGGGATTGAAGCTTTCTTT.

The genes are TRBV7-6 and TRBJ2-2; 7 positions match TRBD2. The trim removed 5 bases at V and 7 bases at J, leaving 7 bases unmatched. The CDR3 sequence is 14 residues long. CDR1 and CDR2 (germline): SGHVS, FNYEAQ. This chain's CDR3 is CASSRGGPVGELFF. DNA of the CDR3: TGTGCCAGCAGCCGCGGGGGTCCGGTCGGGGAGCTGTTTTTT. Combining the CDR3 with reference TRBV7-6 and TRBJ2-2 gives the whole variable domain GAGVSQSPRYKVTKRGQDVALRCDPISGHVSLYWYRQALGQGPEFLTYFNYEAQQDKSGLPNDRFSAERPEGSISTLTIQRTEQRDSAMYRCASSRGGPVGELFFGEGSRLTVL.

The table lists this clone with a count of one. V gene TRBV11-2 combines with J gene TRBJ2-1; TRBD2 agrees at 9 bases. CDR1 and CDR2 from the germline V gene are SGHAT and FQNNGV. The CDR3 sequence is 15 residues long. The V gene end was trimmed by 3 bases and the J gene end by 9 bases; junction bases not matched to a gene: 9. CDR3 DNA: TGTGCCAGCAGCTTTCGATTGGGACTAGCCTTTGAGCAGTTCTTC. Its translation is CASSFRLGLAFEQFF.

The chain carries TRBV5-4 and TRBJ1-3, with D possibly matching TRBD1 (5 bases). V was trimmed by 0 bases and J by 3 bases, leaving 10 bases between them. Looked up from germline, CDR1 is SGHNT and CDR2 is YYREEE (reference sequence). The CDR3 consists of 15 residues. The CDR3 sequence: CASSLGQGFGNTIYF. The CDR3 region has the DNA TGTGCCAGCAGCTTGGGGCAGGGTTTTGGAAACACCATATATTTT.

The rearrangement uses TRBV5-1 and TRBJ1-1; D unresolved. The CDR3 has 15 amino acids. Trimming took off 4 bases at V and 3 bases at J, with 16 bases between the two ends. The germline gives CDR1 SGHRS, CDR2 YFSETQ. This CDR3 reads CASSLPDGRHTEAFF. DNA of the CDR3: TGCGCCAGCAGCCTACCGGACGGGAGACACACTGAAGCTTTCTTT.

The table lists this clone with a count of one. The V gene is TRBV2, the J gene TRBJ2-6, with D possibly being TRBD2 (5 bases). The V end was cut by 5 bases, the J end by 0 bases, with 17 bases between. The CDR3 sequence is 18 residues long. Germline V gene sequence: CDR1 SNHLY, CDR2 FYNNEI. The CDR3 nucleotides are TGTGCCAGCAGTCAACCGGGATTAGAGTTCTCTGGGGCCAACGTCCTGACTTTC. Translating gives CASSQPGLEFSGANVLTF.

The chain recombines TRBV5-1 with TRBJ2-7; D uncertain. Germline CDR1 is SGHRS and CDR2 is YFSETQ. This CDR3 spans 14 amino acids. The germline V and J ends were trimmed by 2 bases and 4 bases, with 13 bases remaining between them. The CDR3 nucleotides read TGCGCCAGCAGCTTATTGGTGGGCGCGTACGAGCAGTACTTC. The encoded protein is CASSLLVGAYEQYF.

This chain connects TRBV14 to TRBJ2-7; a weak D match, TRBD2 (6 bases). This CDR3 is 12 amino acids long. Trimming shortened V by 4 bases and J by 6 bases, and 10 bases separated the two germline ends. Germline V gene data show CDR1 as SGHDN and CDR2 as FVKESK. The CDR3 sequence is CASSRRGLEQYF. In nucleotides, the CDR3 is TGTGCCAGCAGCCGACGGGGACTCGAGCAGTACTTC.

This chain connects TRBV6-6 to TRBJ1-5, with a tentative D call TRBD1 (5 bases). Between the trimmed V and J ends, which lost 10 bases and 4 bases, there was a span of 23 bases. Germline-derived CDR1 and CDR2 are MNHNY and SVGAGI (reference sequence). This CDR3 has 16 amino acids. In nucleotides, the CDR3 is TGTGCCACTACGGACATGACTGTTCCCCTTAATCAGCCCCAGCATTTT. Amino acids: CATTDMTVPLNQPQHF.

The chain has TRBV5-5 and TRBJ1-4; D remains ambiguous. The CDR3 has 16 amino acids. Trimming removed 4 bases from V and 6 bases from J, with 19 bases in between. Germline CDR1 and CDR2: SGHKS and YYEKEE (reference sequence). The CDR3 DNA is TGTGCCAGCAGCCCTGGGCCAAGTGGCTATGATGAAAAACTGTTTTTT. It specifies CASSPGPSGYDEKLFF.

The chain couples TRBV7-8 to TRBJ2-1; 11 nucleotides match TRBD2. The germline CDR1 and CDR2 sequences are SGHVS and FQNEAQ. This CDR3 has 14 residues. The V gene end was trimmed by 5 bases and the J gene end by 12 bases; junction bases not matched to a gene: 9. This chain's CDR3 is CASSTGTSGLGQFF. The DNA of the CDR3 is TGTGCCAGCAGCACCGGGACTAGCGGTCTAGGGCAGTTCTTC.

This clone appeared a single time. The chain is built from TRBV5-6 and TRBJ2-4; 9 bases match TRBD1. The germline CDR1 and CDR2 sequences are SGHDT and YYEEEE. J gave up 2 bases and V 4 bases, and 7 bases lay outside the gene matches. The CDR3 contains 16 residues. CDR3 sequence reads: CASSEGTGRSKNIQYF. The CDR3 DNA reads TGTGCCAGCAGCGAGGGGACAGGGAGGTCCAAAAACATTCAGTACTTC.

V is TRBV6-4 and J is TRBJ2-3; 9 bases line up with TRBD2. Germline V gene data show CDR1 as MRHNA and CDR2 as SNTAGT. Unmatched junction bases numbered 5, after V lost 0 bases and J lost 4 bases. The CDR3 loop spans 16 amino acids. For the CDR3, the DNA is TGTGCCAGCAGTGACTCGGAAGCGGGGGGCCCAGATACGCAGTATTTT. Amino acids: CASSDSEAGGPDTQYF.

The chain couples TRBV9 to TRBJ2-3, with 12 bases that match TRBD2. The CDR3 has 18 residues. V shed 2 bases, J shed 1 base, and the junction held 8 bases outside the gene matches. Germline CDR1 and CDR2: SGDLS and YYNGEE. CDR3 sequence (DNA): TGTGCCAGCAGCGTCCGGCTAGCGGGGGGGCTGGGCACAGATACGCAGTATTTT. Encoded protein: CASSVRLAGGLGTDTQYF.

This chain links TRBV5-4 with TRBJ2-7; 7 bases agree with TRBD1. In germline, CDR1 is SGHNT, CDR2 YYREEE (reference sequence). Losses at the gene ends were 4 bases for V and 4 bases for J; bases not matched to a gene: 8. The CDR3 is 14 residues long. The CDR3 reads CASSLRGFAYEQYF. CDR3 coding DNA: TGTGCCAGCAGCCTCAGGGGGTTCGCGTACGAGCAGTACTTC. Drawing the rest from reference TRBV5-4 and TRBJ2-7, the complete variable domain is ETGVTQSPTHLIKTRGQQVTLRCSSQSGHNTVSWYQQALGQGPQFIFQYYREEENGRGNFPPRFSGLQFPNYSSELNVNALELDDSALYLCASSLRGFAYEQYFGPGTRLTVT.

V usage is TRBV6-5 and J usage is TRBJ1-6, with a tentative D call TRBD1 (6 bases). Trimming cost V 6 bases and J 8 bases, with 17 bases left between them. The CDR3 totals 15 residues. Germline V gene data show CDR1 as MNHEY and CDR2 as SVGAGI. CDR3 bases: TGTGCCAGCAGCCAGGGGTCCAGGGGCGATTCACCCCTCCACTTT. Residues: CASSQGSRGDSPLHF.

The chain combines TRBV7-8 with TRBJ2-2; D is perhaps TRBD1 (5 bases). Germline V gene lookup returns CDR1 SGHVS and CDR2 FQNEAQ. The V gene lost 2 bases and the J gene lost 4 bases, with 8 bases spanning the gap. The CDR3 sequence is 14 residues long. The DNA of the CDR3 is TGTGCCAGCAGCTTACGCAGGGTCACCGGGGAGCTGTTTTTT. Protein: CASSLRRVTGELFF.

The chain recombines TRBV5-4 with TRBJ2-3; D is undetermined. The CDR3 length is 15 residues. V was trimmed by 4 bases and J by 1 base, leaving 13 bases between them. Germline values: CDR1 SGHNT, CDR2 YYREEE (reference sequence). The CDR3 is CASSHTQTGTDTQYF. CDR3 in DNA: TGTGCCAGCAGCCATACCCAAACAGGCACAGATACGCAGTATTTT.

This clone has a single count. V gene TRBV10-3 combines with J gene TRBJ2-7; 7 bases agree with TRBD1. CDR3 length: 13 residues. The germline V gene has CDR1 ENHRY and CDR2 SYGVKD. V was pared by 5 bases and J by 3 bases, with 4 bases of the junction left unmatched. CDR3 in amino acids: CAISTGTDYEQYF. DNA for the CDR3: TGTGCCATCAGTACCGGGACAGACTACGAGCAGTACTTC.

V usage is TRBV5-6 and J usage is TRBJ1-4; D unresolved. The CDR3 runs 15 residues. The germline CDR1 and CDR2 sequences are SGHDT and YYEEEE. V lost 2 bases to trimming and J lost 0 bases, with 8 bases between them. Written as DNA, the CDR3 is TGTGCCAGCAGCTTACGGGGAGCAACTAATGAAAAACTGTTTTTT. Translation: CASSLRGATNEKLFF.

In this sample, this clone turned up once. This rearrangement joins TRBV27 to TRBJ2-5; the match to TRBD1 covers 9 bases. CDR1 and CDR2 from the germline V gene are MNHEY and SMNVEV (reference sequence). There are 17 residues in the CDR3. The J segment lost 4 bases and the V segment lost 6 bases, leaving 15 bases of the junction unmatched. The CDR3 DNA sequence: TGTGCCAGCAGCCCTCTGTGGGACAGGGATTTGGGAGAGACCCAGTACTTC. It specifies CASSPLWDRDLGETQYF.

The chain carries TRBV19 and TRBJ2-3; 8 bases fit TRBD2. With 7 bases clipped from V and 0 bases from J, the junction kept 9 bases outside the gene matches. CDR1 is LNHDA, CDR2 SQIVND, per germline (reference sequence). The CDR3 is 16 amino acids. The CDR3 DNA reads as TGTGCCAGTAATAGGGGGGGCGGGGGGAGCACAGATACGCAGTATTTT. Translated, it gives CASNRGGGGSTDTQYF.

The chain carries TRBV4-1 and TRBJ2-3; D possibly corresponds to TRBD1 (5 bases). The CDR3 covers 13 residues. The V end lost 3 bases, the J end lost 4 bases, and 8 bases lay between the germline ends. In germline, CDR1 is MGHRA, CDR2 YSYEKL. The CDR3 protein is CASSQSGSDTQYF. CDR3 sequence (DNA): TGCGCCAGCAGCCAGTCAGGGTCAGATACGCAGTATTTT.

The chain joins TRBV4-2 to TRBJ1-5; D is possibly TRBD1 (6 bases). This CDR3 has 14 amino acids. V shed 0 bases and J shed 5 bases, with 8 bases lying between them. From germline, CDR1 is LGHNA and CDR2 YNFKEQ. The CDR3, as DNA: TGTGCCAGCAGCCAAGATCCAGGGGATCAGCCCCAGCATTTT. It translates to CASSQDPGDQPQHF.

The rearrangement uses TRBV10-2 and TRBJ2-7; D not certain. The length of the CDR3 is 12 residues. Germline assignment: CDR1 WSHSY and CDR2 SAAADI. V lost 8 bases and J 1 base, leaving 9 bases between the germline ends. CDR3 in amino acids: CASFQDSYEQYF. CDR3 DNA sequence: TGCGCCAGCTTCCAGGATTCCTACGAGCAGTACTTC.